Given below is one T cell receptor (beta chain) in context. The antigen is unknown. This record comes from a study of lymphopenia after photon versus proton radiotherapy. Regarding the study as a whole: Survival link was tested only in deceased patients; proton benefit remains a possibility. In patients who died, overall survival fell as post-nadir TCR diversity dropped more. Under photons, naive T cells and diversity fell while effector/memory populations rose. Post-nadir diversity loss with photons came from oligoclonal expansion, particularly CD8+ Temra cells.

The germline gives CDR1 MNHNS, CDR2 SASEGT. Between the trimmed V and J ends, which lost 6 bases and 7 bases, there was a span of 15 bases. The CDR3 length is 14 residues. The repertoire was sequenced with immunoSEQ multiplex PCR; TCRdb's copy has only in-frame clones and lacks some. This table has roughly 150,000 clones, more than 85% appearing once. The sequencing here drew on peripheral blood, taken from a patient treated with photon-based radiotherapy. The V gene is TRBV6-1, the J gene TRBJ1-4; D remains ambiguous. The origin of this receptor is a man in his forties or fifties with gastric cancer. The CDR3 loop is CASRVRVVVEKLFF. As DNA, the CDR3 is TGTGCCAGCAGGGTTAGGGTAGTCGTTGAAAAACTGTTTTTT.